The 24 T cell receptor beta chains presented below share a single source sample, sequenced in a study of T cell responses to AZD1222 COVID-19 vaccine. Assay used: immunoSEQ multiplex PCR; TCRdb lists only in-frame clones, some missing. Here the sample spans almost 55,000 clones, about 88% being singletons. Source: peripheral blood, taken on day 0 of AZD1222 vaccination. The receptors here all came from an adult in good health.

This chain links TRBV28 with TRBJ1-5; 8 bases line up with TRBD1. V trimming: 3 bases; J trimming: 0 bases; junction bases outside the gene matches: 4. The CDR3 is 16 residues long. Germline V gene sequence: CDR1 MDHEN, CDR2 SYDVKM. Here the CDR3 reads CASSFSGGSSNQPQHF. The CDR3 DNA reads TGTGCCAGCAGTTTTTCAGGGGGCAGTAGCAATCAGCCCCAGCATTTT. Based on the CDR3 plus reference TRBV28 and TRBJ1-5, the full variable domain is DVKVTQSSRYLVKRTGEKVFLECVQDMDHENMFWYRQDPGLGLRLIYFSYDVKMKEKGDIPEGYSVSREKKERFSLILESASTNQTSMYLCASSFSGGSSNQPQHFGDGTRLSIL.

The V and J genes are TRBV2 and TRBJ2-5; no definite D call. This CDR3 region has 12 residues. Germline V gene lookup returns CDR1 SNHLY and CDR2 FYNNEI. Deletions cut 8 bases from V and 5 bases from J, with 12 bases between. The CDR3 is CASSNIGETQYF. The CDR3 nucleotides are TGTGCCAGCTCCAACATTGGGGAGACCCAGTACTTC.

This clone came up a few times. The chain couples TRBV28 to TRBJ2-7; D possibly corresponds to TRBD2 (6 bases). The germline V gene has CDR1 MDHEN and CDR2 SYDVKM. The CDR3 has 14 amino acids. Trimming cost V 6 bases and J 5 bases, with 17 bases left between them. The CDR3 coding sequence is TGTGCCAGCAGAGGGGACTCACGGAGGGACGAGCAGTACTTC. This gives the protein CASRGDSRRDEQYF.

The rearrangement links TRBV19 to TRBJ2-1, with 9 nucleotides matching TRBD1. This CDR3 has 14 amino acids. CDR1 and CDR2 (germline): LNHDA, SQIVND (reference sequence). V trimming: 7 bases; J trimming: 7 bases; junction bases outside the gene matches: 8. The CDR3 here is CASKGGTGKNEQFF. The CDR3 region has the DNA TGTGCCAGTAAAGGGGGGACAGGGAAGAATGAGCAGTTCTTC.

A single count supports this clone. The chain carries TRBV13 and TRBJ1-1, with D maybe TRBD1 (6 bases). Germline V gives CDR1 PRHDT, CDR2 FYEKMQ (reference sequence). V was shortened by 4 bases and J by 1 base, with 22 bases between the two germline ends. This CDR3 has 18 amino acids. The CDR3, as DNA: TGTGCCAGCAGCTCCCGGAATTGGGGGGCGGAGGAGAACACTGAAGCTTTCTTT. Protein product: CASSSRNWGAEENTEAFF.

The chain employs TRBV5-1 and TRBJ2-5; D is uncertain. Germline values: CDR1 SGHRS, CDR2 YFSETQ. CDR3 length: 14 residues. Trimming removed 0 bases at V and 4 bases at J, with 10 bases between. The CDR3 bases are TGCGCCAGCAGCTTGGAACGTTCGAGAGAGACCCAGTACTTC. It specifies CASSLERSRETQYF.

J is TRBJ1-2 and V is TRBV7-2, with a tentative D call TRBD1 (5 bases). With 5 bases removed from V and 7 bases from J, the gap between germline ends came to 17 bases. CDR1 SGHTA and CDR2 FQGNSA come from the germline V gene. The CDR3 consists of 14 residues. The CDR3 DNA follows: TGTGCCAGCAGCGAGGCCCCGGGGGTTGGTGGCTACACCTTC. The encoded protein is CASSEAPGVGGYTF.

This clone was found once. V and J are TRBV7-2 and TRBJ2-7, with 9 bases that match TRBD2. V was clipped by 1 base and J by 0 bases; unmatched bases: 4. The CDR3 has 16 residues. The germline V gene encodes CDR1 SGHTA and CDR2 FQGNSA. The CDR3 loop is CASSLGGTSLSYEQYF. Written as DNA, the CDR3 is TGTGCCAGCAGCTTAGGGGGGACTAGCCTCTCCTACGAGCAGTACTTC.

This chain links TRBV5-1 with TRBJ2-3; 10 positions agree with TRBD1. V lost 3 bases and J lost 2; bases outside the gene matches: 6. Per the germline V gene, CDR1 is SGHRS and CDR2 is YFSETQ. There are 16 residues in the CDR3. The CDR3 is CASSSGQGTLTDTQYF. CDR3 bases: TGCGCCAGCAGCTCGGGACAGGGGACCCTCACAGATACGCAGTATTTT. The full variable domain, its missing parts supplied by reference TRBV5-1 and TRBJ2-3, is KAGVTQTPRYLIKTRGQQVTLSCSPISGHRSVSWYQQTPGQGLQFLFEYFSETQRNKGNFPGRFSGRQFSNSRSEMNVSTLELGDSALYLCASSSGQGTLTDTQYFGPGTRLTVL.

V usage is TRBV5-8 and J usage is TRBJ1-5, with D perhaps TRBD1 (5 bases). The CDR3 runs to 14 residues. Germline loops: CDR1 SGHTS, CDR2 YDEGEE. Deletions cut 4 bases from V and 2 bases from J, with 10 bases between. CDR3 DNA: TGTGCCAGCAGCGTCGGGGACCGCAATCAGCCCCAGCATTTT. Translation: CASSVGDRNQPQHF.

This clone was observed a single time. V and J are TRBV9 and TRBJ2-7; D unresolved. Trimming shortened V by 0 bases and J by 2 bases, and 9 bases separated the two germline ends. In germline, CDR1 is SGDLS, CDR2 YYNGEE. CDR3 length: 14 amino acids. The CDR3 loop is CASSVGSPTYEQYF. As DNA, the CDR3 is TGTGCCAGCAGCGTAGGTTCACCAACCTACGAGCAGTACTTC.

This chain uses TRBV5-1 with TRBJ2-1; D remains unclear. V lost 4 bases to trimming and J lost 8 bases, with 13 bases between them. CDR1 is SGHRS, CDR2 YFSETQ, per germline. The CDR3 totals 13 residues. CDR3 nucleotides: TGCGCCAGCAGCCCTACAGCGTCGCATGAGCAGTTCTTC. Amino acid sequence: CASSPTASHEQFF.

This clone was observed once. The chain has TRBV5-1 and TRBJ2-4, with 10 bases lining up with TRBD2. The CDR3 runs to 21 residues. Germline V lookup: CDR1 SGHRS, CDR2 YFSETQ. V lost 0 bases, J lost 0 bases, and 15 bases stayed unmatched. CDR3 coding DNA: TGCGCCAGCAGCTTGGAATCTCCTAGCGGGAGATTTTCAAGAGCCAAAAACATTCAGTACTTC. Translation gives CASSLESPSGRFSRAKNIQYF.

This clone was found once. The V gene is TRBV2, the J gene TRBJ2-2, with D possibly being TRBD1 (6 bases). This CDR3 is built from 13 residues. Germline V CDR1 and CDR2: SNHLY, FYNNEI. Between the trimmed V and J ends, which lost 6 bases and 5 bases, there was a span of 10 bases. CDR3 bases: TGTGCCAGCAGGAACAGGGAAACCGGGGAGCTGTTTTTT. This gives the protein CASRNRETGELFF.

The rearrangement uses TRBV25-1 and TRBJ2-5, with D hard to call. This CDR3 has 14 amino acids. Per the germline V gene, CDR1 is MGHDK and CDR2 is SYGVNS. Trimming took 1 base from V and 5 from J, leaving 11 bases between them. CDR3 amino acids: CASSELRDVETQYF. The CDR3 DNA reads TGTGCCAGCAGTGAATTAAGGGATGTGGAGACCCAGTACTTC. Supplemented by reference TRBV25-1 and TRBJ2-5, the full variable domain reads EADIYQTPRYLVIGTGKKITLECSQTMGHDKMYWYQQDPGMELHLIHYSYGVNSTEKGDLSSESTVSRIRTEHFPLTLESARPSHTSQYLCASSELRDVETQYFGPGTRLLVL.

The chain employs TRBV14 and TRBJ2-5, with a tentative D call TRBD2 (5 bases). Trimming removed 0 bases from V and 3 bases from J, with 11 bases in between. The CDR3 length is 15 residues. The germline V gene has CDR1 SGHDN and CDR2 FVKESK. CDR3 in amino acids: CASSQDRGWKETQYF. The CDR3 DNA follows: TGTGCCAGCAGCCAAGATCGGGGTTGGAAAGAGACCCAGTACTTC.

This clone has a single count. The chain couples TRBV15 to TRBJ2-1, with 11 bases lining up with TRBD2. CDR1 and CDR2 from the germline V gene are LNHNV and YYDKDF (reference sequence). This CDR3 is 16 amino acids long. V was clipped by 3 bases and J by 9 bases; unmatched bases: 10. The CDR3 nucleotides read TGTGCCACCAGCAGGGCGATAGCGGGAGGGCCCCCTGAGCAGTTCTTC. Its protein is CATSRAIAGGPPEQFF.

This chain joins TRBV29-1 and TRBJ2-5; no reliable D call. Germline assignment: CDR1 SQVTM and CDR2 ANQGSEA. The CDR3 is made up of 11 amino acids. V was trimmed by 7 bases and J by 4 bases, leaving 10 bases between them. The CDR3 region has the DNA TGCAGCGCCCAGCCCAGAGAGACCCAGTACTTC. It yields the protein CSAQPRETQYF.

The chain recombines TRBV18 with TRBJ1-2; TRBD1 aligns across 12 bases. V trimming: 6 bases; J trimming: 8 bases; junction bases outside the gene matches: 16. CDR1 and CDR2 (germline): KGHSH, LQKENI. The CDR3 contains 17 residues. The CDR3 sequence: CASSRNSPGQGARGYTF. Here the CDR3 DNA reads TGTGCCAGCTCTCGTAATTCTCCGGGACAGGGGGCGCGGGGCTACACCTTC.

The count of this clone is one. The gene calls are TRBV7-3 and TRBJ1-2; 9 positions match TRBD1. The V gene end was trimmed by 4 bases and the J gene end by 8 bases; junction bases not matched to a gene: 14. CDR1 is SGHTA, CDR2 FQGTGA, per germline. This CDR3 region has 16 residues. Here the CDR3 DNA reads TGTGCCAGCAGCTACCTCGGGACAGGGCAGAGAGGCGGCTACACCTTC. It codes for CASSYLGTGQRGGYTF.

V is TRBV7-9 and J is TRBJ2-5; D unresolved. Trimming took 7 bases from V and 1 from J, leaving 7 bases between them. This CDR3 spans 12 amino acids. The germline V gene has CDR1 SEHNR and CDR2 FQNEAQ (reference sequence). DNA of the CDR3: TGTGCCAGCACCGTGAGCCAAGAGACCCAGTACTTC. Its translation is CASTVSQETQYF. Complete variable domain (other parts from reference TRBV7-9 and TRBJ2-5): DTGVSQNPRHKITKRGQNVTFRCDPISEHNRLYWYRQTLGQGPEFLTYFQNEAQLEKSRLLSDRFSAERPKGSFSTLEIQRTEQGDSAMYLCASTVSQETQYFGPGTRLLVL.

V gene TRBV18 combines with J gene TRBJ1-2; D gene uncertain. Trimming removed 3 bases at V and 7 bases at J, with 12 bases between. This CDR3 is built from 13 residues. The germline CDR1 and CDR2 sequences are KGHSH and LQKENI. The CDR3: CASSPVDLSGYTF. In nucleotides, the CDR3 is TGTGCCAGCTCACCGGTCGACCTATCTGGCTACACCTTC.

This clone was counted a single time. The chain joins TRBV15 to TRBJ1-2; D is perhaps TRBD1 (6 bases). The CDR3 runs 12 residues. V was cut by 0 bases and J by 9 bases, with 8 bases left in between. The germline gives CDR1 LNHNV, CDR2 YYDKDF (reference sequence). The CDR3 DNA reads as TGTGCCACCAGCAGAGAGGGACAACGCTACACCTTC. It translates to CATSREGQRYTF.

The chain employs TRBV27 and TRBJ2-1; the match to TRBD2 covers 8 bases. This CDR3 is built from 14 residues. CDR1 is MNHEY, CDR2 SMNVEV, per germline (reference sequence). V lost 6 bases and J lost 6; bases outside the gene matches: 7. CDR3 coding DNA: TGTGCCAGCAGGGGGAGCGGGAGAGTCAATGAGCAGTTCTTC. This sequence encodes CASRGSGRVNEQFF.